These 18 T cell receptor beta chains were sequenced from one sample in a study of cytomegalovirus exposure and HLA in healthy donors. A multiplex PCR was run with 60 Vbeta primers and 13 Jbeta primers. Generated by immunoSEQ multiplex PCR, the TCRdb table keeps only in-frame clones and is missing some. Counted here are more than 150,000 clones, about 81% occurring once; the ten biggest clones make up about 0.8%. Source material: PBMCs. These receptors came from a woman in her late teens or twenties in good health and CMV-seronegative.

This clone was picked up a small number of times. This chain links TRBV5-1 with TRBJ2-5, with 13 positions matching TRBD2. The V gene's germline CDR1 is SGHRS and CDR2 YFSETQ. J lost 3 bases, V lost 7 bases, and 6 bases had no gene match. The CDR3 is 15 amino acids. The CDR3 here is CASRTSGGLEETQYF. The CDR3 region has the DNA TGCGCCAGCCGGACTAGCGGGGGCCTAGAAGAGACCCAGTACTTC.

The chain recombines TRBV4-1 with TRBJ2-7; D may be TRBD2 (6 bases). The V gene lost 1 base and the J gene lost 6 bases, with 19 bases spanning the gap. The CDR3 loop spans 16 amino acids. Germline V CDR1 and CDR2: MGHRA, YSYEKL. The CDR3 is CASSQGGDLLRAEQYF. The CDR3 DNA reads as TGCGCCAGCAGCCAAGGTGGGGACTTGCTGAGGGCCGAGCAGTACTTC.

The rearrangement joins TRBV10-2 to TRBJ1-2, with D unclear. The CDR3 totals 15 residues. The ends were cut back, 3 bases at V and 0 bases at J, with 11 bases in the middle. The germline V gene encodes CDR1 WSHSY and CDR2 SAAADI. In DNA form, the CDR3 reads TGCGCCAGCAGTGATCCAGTCCTTTCTAACTATGGCTACACCTTC. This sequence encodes CASSDPVLSNYGYTF.

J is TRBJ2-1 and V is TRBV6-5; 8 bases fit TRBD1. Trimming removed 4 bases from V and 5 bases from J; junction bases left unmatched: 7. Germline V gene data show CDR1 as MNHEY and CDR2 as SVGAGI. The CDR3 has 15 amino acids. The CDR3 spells CASSSDRGANNEQFF. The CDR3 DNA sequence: TGTGCCAGCAGTTCCGACAGGGGAGCAAACAATGAGCAGTTCTTC.

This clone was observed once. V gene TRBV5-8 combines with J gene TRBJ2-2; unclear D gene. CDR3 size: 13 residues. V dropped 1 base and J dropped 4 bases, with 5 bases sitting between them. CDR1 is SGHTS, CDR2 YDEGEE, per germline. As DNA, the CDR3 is TGTGCCAGCAGCTTGATCTCCACCGGGGAGCTGTTTTTT. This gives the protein CASSLISTGELFF.

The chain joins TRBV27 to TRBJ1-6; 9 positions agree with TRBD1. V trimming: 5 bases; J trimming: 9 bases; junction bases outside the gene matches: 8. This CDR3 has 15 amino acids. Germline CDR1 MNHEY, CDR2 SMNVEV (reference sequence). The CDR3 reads CASSPGTGPGSPLHF. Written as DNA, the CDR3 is TGTGCCAGCAGTCCGGGGACAGGGCCCGGTTCACCCCTCCACTTT.

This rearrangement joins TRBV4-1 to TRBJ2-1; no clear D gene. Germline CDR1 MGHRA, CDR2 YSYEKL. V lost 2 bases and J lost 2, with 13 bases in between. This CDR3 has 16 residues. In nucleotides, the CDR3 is TGCGCCAGCAGCCAACCATTCGAGGTAACCTACAATGAGCAGTTCTTC. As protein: CASSQPFEVTYNEQFF.

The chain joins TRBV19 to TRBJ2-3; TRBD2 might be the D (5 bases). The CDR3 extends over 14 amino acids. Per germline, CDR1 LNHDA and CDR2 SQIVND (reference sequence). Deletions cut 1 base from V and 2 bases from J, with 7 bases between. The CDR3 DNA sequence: TGTGCCAGTAGTATAGGAGCGGCCACAGATACGCAGTATTTT. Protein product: CASSIGAATDTQYF. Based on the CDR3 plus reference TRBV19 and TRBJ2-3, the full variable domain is DGGITQSPKYLFRKEGQNVTLSCEQNLNHDAMYWYRQDPGQGLRLIYYSQIVNDFQKGDIAEGYSVSREKKESFPLTVTSAQKNPTAFYLCASSIGAATDTQYFGPGTRLTVL.

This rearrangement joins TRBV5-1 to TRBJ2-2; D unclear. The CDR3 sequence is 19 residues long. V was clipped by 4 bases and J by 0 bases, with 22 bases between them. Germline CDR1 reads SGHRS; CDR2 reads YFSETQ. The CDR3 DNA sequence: TGCGCCAGCAGCCGCCCGACTGAGGATAAACACCCGAACACCGGGGAGCTGTTTTTT. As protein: CASSRPTEDKHPNTGELFF.

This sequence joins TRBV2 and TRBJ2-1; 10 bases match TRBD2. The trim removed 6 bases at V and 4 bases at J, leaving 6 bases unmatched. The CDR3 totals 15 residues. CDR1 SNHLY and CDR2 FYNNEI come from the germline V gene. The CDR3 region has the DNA TGTGCCAGCAGACGACTAGCGGGCGCTTACAATGAGCAGTTCTTC. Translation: CASRRLAGAYNEQFF.

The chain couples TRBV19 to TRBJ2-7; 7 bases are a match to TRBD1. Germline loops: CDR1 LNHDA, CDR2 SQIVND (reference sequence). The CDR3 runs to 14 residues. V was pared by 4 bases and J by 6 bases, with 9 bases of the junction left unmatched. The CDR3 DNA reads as TGTGCCAGTAGTACGACAGGGACCTACTCCGAGCAGTACTTC. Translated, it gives CASSTTGTYSEQYF.

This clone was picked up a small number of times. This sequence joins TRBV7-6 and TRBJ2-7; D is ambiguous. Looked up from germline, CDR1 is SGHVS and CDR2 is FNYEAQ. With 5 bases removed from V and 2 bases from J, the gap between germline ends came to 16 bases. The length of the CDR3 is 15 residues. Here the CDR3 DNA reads TGTGCCAGCAGCAAAGGCCATACAGCCACCTACGAGCAGTACTTC. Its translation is CASSKGHTATYEQYF.

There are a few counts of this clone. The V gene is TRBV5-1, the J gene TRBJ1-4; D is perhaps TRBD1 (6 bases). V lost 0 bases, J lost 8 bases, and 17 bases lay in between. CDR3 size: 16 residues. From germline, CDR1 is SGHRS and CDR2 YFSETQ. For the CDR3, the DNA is TGCGCCAGCAGCTTGGCCTCGACAGGTGGATGGGAAAAACTGTTTTTT. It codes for CASSLASTGGWEKLFF.

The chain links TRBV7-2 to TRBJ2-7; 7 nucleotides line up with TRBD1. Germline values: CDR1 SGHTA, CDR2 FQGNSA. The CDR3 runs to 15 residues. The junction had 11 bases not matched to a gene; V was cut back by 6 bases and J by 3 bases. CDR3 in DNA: TGTGCCAGCAGGGACAGGACGGCCCCCCGCTACGAGCAGTACTTC. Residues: CASRDRTAPRYEQYF.

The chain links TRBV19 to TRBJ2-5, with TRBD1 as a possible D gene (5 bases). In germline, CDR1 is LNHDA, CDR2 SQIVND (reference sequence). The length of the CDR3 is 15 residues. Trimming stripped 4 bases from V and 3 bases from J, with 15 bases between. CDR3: CASSTEDRREETQYF. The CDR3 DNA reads TGTGCCAGTAGTACCGAAGACAGAAGAGAAGAGACCCAGTACTTC.

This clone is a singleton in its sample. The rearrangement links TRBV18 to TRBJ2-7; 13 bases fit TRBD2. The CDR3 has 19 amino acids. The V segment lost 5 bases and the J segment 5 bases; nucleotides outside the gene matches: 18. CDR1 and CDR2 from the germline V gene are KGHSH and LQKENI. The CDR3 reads CASSSLGTSGTFAEDEQYF. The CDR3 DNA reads TGTGCCAGCTCATCCCTTGGGACTAGCGGGACCTTCGCGGAGGACGAGCAGTACTTC.

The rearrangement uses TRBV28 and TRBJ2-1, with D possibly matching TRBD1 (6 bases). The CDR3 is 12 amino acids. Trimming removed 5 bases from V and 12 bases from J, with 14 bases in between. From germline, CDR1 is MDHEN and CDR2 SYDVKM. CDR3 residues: CASSTQGWGQFF. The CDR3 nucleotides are TGTGCCAGCAGTACACAGGGATGGGGGCAGTTCTTC.

The CDR3 DNA follows: TGTGCCAGCAGCTTGGGACCGGGACAGGGGGCTCAGCCCCAGCATTTT. Its protein is CASSLGPGQGAQPQHF. V gene TRBV5-6 combines with J gene TRBJ1-5; 12 bases align to TRBD1. Germline CDR1 SGHDT, CDR2 YYEEEE. CDR3 length: 16 amino acids. The V and J ends lost 0 bases and 6 bases, in that order; junction bases with no gene match: 4.